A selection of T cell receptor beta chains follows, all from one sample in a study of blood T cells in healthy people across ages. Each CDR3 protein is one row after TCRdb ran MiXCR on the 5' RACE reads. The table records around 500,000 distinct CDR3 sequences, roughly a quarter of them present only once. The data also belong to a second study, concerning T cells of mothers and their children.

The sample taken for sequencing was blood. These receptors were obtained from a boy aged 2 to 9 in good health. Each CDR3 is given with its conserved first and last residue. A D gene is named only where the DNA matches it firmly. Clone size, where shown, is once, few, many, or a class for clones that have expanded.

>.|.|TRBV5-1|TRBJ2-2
CASSLLWTGNTGELFF
TGCGCCAGCAGCTTGCTCTGGACTGGGAACACCGGGGAGCTGTTTTTT
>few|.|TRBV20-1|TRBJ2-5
CSATPTSGKEETQYF
TGCAGTGCTACCCCCACCTCAGGGAAGGAAGAGACCCAGTACTTC
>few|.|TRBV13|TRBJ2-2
CASSLDPTNTGELFF
TGTGCCAGCAGCTTAGACCCTACGAACACCGGGGAGCTGTTTTTT
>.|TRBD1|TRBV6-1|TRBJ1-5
CASSALQGFSNQPQHF
TGTGCCAGCAGTGCCTTACAGGGGTTCAGCAATCAGCCCCAGCATTTT
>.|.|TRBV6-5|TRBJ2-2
CASSYDNGELFF
TGTGCCAGCAGTTATGATAACGGGGAGCTGTTTTTT
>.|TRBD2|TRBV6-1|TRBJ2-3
CASSWTSAHGDTQYF
TGTGCCAGCAGTTGGACTAGCGCGCATGGGGATACGCAGTATTTT
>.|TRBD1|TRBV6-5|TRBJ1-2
CASSRDSHYGYTF
TGTGCCAGCAGCCGGGACAGCCATTATGGCTACACCTTC
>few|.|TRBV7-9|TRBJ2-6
CASTYGQPGANVLTF
TGTGCCAGCACCTACGGGCAGCCCGGGGCCAACGTCCTGACTTTC
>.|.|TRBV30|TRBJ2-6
CAVRAGANVLTF
TGTGCCGTAAGGGCCGGGGCCAACGTCCTGACTTTC
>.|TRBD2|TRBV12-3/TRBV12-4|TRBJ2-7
CASSNSGGSYEQYF
TGTGCCAGCAGTAATAGCGGGGGCTCCTACGAGCAGTACTTC
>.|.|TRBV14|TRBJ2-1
CASSQGRNEQFF
TGTGCCAGCAGCCAAGGGAGGAATGAGCAGTTCTTC
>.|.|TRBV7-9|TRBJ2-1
CASSLIAGNEQFF
TGTGCCAGCAGCTTAATCGCGGGAAATGAGCAGTTCTTC
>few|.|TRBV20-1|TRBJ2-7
CSAREGGLGEQYF
TGCAGTGCTAGAGAAGGCGGTTTAGGGGAGCAGTACTTC
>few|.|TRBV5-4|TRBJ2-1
CASSAIPPRSYNEQFF
TGTGCCAGCAGCGCTATTCCCCCACGCTCCTACAATGAGCAGTTCTTC
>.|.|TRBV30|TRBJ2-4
CAWSPGPQGIQYF
TGTGCCTGGAGCCCGGGACCACAGGGCATTCAGTACTTC
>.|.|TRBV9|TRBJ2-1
CASSVDGGLNEQFF
TGTGCCAGCAGCGTAGACGGGGGCCTCAATGAGCAGTTCTTC
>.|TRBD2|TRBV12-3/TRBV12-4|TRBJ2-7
CASSLGGLAGDEQYF
TGTGCCAGCAGTTTGGGGGGACTAGCGGGAGACGAGCAGTACTTC
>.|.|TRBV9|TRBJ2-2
CASSLIPAEIGELFF
TGTGCCAGCAGCCTTATCCCAGCGGAGATCGGGGAGCTGTTTTTT
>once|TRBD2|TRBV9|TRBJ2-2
CASSPGGSGLNTGELFF
TGTGCCAGCAGCCCGGGGGGTAGCGGGTTGAACACCGGGGAGCTGTTTTTT
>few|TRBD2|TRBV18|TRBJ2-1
CASSPVAGGPINEQFF
TGTGCCAGCTCACCAGTAGCGGGAGGACCTATTAATGAGCAGTTCTTC
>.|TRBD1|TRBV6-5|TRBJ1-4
CASSDRGPNEKLFF
TGTGCCAGCAGCGACAGGGGACCTAATGAAAAACTGTTTTTT
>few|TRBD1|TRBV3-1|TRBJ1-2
CASSRQWDRVIYGYTF
TGTGCCAGCAGCCGGCAATGGGACAGGGTTATCTATGGCTACACCTTC
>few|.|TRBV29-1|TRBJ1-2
CSVGQGVDYTF
TGCAGCGTGGGGCAGGGTGTCGACTACACCTTC
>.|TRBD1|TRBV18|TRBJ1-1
CASSPLTGSGTEAFF
TGTGCCAGCTCACCTTTGACAGGGAGTGGAACTGAAGCTTTCTTT
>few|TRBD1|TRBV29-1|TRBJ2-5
CSVRTGTGSQETQYF
TGCAGCGTACGCACCGGGACAGGAAGCCAAGAGACCCAGTACTTC
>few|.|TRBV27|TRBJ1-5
CASSFGYSNQPQHF
TGTGCCAGCAGTTTTGGGTATAGCAATCAGCCCCAGCATTTT
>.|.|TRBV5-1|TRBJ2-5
CASSNNQETQYF
TGCGCCAGCAGCAACAACCAAGAGACCCAGTACTTC
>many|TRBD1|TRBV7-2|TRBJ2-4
CASSRDRGTKNIQYF
TGTGCCAGCAGTAGAGACAGGGGGACCAAAAACATTCAGTACTTC
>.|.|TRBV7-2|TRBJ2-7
CASSLVEGEVYEQYF
TGTGCCAGCAGCTTAGTTGAGGGGGAGGTGTACGAGCAGTACTTC
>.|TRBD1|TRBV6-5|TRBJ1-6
CASSYGTGFWPLHF
TGTGCCAGCAGCTACGGGACAGGGTTCTGGCCCCTCCACTTT
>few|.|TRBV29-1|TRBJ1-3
CSVEVRGGGNTIYF
TGCAGCGTTGAGGTCCGTGGAGGGGGAAACACCATATATTTT
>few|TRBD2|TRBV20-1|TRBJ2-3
CSASNSLAGSTDTQYF
TGCAGTGCTTCCAACTCGCTAGCGGGAAGCACAGATACGCAGTATTTT
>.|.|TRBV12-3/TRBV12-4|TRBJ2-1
CASRALAYNEQFF
TGTGCCAGCAGGGCACTAGCCTACAATGAGCAGTTCTTC
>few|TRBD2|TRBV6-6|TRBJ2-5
CASSYGVAGDQETQYF
TGTGCCAGCAGTTACGGGGTAGCGGGGGATCAAGAGACCCAGTACTTC
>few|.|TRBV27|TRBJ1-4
CASSLSISGGRGEKLFF
TGTGCCAGCAGTTTATCAATTTCGGGCGGAAGAGGTGAAAAACTGTTTTTT
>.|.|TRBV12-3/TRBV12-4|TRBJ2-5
CASSLFVGEETQYF
TGTGCCAGCAGTCTTTTTGTGGGAGAAGAGACCCAGTACTTC
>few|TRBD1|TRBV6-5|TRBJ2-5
CASSSDREETQYF
TGTGCCAGCAGTTCGGACAGGGAAGAGACCCAGTACTTC
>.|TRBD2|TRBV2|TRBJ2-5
CASSEEAGGPQETQYF
TGTGCCAGCAGTGAAGAAGCGGGGGGGCCCCAAGAGACCCAGTACTTC
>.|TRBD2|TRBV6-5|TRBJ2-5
CASSYFPGRAGETQYF
TGTGCCAGCAGTTACTTCCCGGGGAGGGCCGGGGAGACCCAGTACTTC
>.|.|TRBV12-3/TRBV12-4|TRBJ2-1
CASSSAGGEQFF
TGTGCCAGCAGTTCCGCCGGGGGAGAGCAGTTCTTC
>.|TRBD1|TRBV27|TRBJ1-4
CASSPIRMTGSGEKLFF
TGTGCCAGCAGTCCGATTCGAATGACAGGGTCCGGTGAAAAACTGTTTTTT
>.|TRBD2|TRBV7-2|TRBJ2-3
CASSLGLAEGTDTQYF
TGTGCCAGCAGCTTGGGGCTAGCGGAGGGGACAGATACGCAGTATTTT